This TCR beta chain was identified during a study of blood T cell repertoires in COVID-19. About the study: Nucleic acid was either cDNA or gDNA, and it came from T cells, B-cell-depleted T cells, or PBMCs.

Generated by immunoSEQ multiplex PCR, the TCRdb table keeps only in-frame clones and is missing some. The top ten clones hold 5.1% of a sample with about 100,000 clones, about 88% of them seen once. This CDR3 has 14 residues. From germline, CDR1 is SGHTA and CDR2 FQGNSA. Deletions cut 5 bases from V and 8 bases from J, with 15 bases between. The sequencing input was peripheral blood. The chain links TRBV7-2 to TRBJ1-4; a possible D gene is TRBD1 (5 bases). The source of this sequence is a human donor in a cohort sampled during active COVID-19. The CDR3 protein is CASSPLGGTEKLFF. The CDR3 DNA reads TGTGCCAGCAGCCCGTTAGGCGGGACGGAAAAACTGTTTTTT.